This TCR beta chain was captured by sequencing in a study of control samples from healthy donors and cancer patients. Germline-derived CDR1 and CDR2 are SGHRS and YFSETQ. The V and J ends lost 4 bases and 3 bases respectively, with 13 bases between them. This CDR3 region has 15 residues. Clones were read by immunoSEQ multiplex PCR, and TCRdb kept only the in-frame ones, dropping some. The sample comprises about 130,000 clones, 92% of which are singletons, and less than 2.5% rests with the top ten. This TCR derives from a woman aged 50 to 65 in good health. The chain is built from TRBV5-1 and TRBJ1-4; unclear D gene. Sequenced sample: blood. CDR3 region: CASSVSSPPNEKLFF. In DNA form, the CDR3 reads TGCGCCAGCAGCGTCAGTTCCCCCCCTAATGAAAAACTGTTTTTT.